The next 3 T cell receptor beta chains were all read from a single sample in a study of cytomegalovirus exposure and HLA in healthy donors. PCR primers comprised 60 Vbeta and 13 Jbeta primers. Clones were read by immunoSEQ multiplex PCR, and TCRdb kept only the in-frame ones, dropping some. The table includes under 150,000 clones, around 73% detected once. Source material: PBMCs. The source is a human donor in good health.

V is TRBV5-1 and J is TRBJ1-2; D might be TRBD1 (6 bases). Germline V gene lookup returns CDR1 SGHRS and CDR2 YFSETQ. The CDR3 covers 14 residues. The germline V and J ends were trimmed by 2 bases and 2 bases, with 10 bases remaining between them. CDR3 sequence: CASSFKQGNYGYTF. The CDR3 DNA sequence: TGCGCCAGCAGCTTTAAACAGGGAAACTATGGCTACACCTTC.

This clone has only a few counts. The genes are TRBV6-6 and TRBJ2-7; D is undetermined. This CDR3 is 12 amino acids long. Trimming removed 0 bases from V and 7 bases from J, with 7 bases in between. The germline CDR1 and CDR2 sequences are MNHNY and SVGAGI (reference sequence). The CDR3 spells CASSYSSLEQYF. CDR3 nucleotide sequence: TGTGCCAGCAGTTACTCCTCGTTAGAGCAGTACTTC.

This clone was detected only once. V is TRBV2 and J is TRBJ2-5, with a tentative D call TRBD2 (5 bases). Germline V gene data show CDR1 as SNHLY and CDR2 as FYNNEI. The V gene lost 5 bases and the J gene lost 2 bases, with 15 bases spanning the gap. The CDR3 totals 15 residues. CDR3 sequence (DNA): TGTGCCAGCAGTAGCGAGCGGCTAGTTCAAGAGACCCAGTACTTC. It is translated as CASSSERLVQETQYF.